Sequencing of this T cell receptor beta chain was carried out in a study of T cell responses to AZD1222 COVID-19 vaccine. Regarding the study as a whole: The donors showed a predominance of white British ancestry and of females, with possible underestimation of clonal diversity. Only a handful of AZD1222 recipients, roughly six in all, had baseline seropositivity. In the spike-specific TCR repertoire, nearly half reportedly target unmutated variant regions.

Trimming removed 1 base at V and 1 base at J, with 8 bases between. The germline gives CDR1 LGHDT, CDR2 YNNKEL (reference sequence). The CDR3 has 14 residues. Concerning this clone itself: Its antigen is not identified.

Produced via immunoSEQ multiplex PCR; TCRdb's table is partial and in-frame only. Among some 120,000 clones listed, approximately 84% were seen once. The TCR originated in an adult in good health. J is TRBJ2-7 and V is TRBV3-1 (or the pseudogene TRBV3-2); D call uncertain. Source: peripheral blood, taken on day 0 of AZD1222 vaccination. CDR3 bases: TGTGCCAGCAGCCAAGTTACAGTATCCTACGAGCAGTACTTC. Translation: CASSQVTVSYEQYF.